The 21 T cell receptor beta chains listed next were all sequenced from one sample in a study of T cell responses to AZD1222 COVID-19 vaccine. Measured with immunoSEQ multiplex PCR; TCRdb has only the in-frame clones, and not every one. The sample lists fewer than 150,000 clones, 88% seen once, with 4.5% to 7% in the top ten. This specimen consisted of peripheral blood, obtained 28 days after the second AZD1222 dose. These receptors all stem from an adult who received the AZD1222 COVID-19 vaccine.

V is TRBV11-3 and J is TRBJ1-4; D may be TRBD1 (5 bases). The V gene lost 5 bases and the J gene lost 3 bases, with 13 bases spanning the gap. Germline V CDR1 and CDR2: SGHNT, YENEEA. The CDR3 contains 15 residues. CDR3 residues: CASSLTGVANEKLFF. The CDR3 DNA reads TGTGCCAGCAGCCTCACGGGGGTGGCTAATGAAAAACTGTTTTTT.

The rearrangement uses TRBV7-2 and TRBJ1-2; D not certain. The germline CDR1 and CDR2 sequences are SGHTA and FQGNSA. CDR3 length: 11 residues. The ends were cut back, 5 bases at V and 4 bases at J, with 5 bases in the middle. The CDR3 region is CASSTLYGYTF. In nucleotides, the CDR3 is TGTGCCAGCAGCACCCTCTATGGCTACACCTTC.

This rearrangement joins TRBV5-6 to TRBJ1-2; no clear D. Trimming removed 2 bases at V and 5 bases at J, with 7 bases between. The CDR3 is 12 residues long. CDR1 and CDR2 from the germline V gene are SGHDT and YYEEEE. DNA for the CDR3: TGTGCCAGCAGCTTTGAAAGTTATGGCTACACCTTC. Its protein product is CASSFESYGYTF.

The chain carries TRBV4-3 and TRBJ2-1, with 11 nucleotides matching TRBD2. Germline CDR1 and CDR2: LGHNA and YSLEER. CDR3 length: 21 residues. Germline trimming cut 0 bases from V and 4 bases from J; bases unmatched to any gene: 17. CDR3 sequence reads: CASSQDPASGGPSGVYNEQFF. In nucleotides, the CDR3 is TGCGCCAGCAGCCAAGATCCCGCTAGCGGGGGGCCCTCGGGGGTTTACAATGAGCAGTTCTTC.

V gene TRBV5-4 combines with J gene TRBJ2-5; a possible D gene is TRBD1 (5 bases). V gave up 4 bases and J gave up 4 bases, with 20 bases separating them. CDR3 length: 16 residues. CDR1 SGHNT and CDR2 YYREEE come from the germline V gene (reference sequence). This CDR3 reads CASSPDILRMGETQYF. As DNA, the CDR3 is TGTGCCAGCAGCCCGGACATTTTGCGGATGGGAGAGACCCAGTACTTC.

V is TRBV6-5 and J is TRBJ1-2, with 8 bases that match TRBD1. From germline, CDR1 is MNHEY and CDR2 SVGAGI. V trimming: 2 bases; J trimming: 10 bases; junction bases outside the gene matches: 6. The CDR3 covers 13 residues. The DNA for the CDR3 is TGTGCCAGCAGTTACACAGGACAGGGTGCCTACACCTTC. It translates to CASSYTGQGAYTF.

The chain carries TRBV5-6 and TRBJ2-3; 7 bases fit TRBD1. Germline V lookup: CDR1 SGHDT, CDR2 YYEEEE. The CDR3 has 15 amino acids. Trimming removed 1 base from V and 2 bases from J; junction bases left unmatched: 4. CDR3 sequence reads: CASSLTGDHTDTQYF. DNA for the CDR3: TGTGCCAGCAGCTTGACAGGGGATCACACAGATACGCAGTATTTT. The complete variable domain, with remaining parts taken from reference TRBV5-6 and TRBJ2-3, reads DAGVTQSPTHLIKTRGQQVTLRCSPKSGHDTVSWYQQALGQGPQFIFQYYEEEERQRGNFPDRFSGHQFPNYSSELNVNALLLGDSALYLCASSLTGDHTDTQYFGPGTRLTVL.

V gene TRBV30 combines with J gene TRBJ1-3; D unresolved. Trimming pared 7 bases from V and 4 bases from J, leaving 11 bases between. CDR1 is GTSNPN and CDR2 is SVGIG in the germline V gene (reference sequence). This CDR3 contains 12 residues. The CDR3 DNA reads TGTGCCTTCCTGAGGGTCGGAAACACCATATATTTT. Amino acids: CAFLRVGNTIYF.

The genes are TRBV7-8 and TRBJ1-2, with D possibly TRBD1 on 6 matching bases. V lost 3 bases and J 6 bases, leaving 23 bases between the germline ends. CDR1 and CDR2 (germline): SGHVS, FQNEAQ. The CDR3 consists of 17 residues. The CDR3 DNA reads TGTGCCAGCAGCTTGTTTACCGGGACACCATCTGGTGATGGCTACACCTTC. Protein sequence: CASSLFTGTPSGDGYTF.

The chain couples TRBV10-3 to TRBJ1-1; maybe TRBD1 (5 bases). This CDR3 comprises 14 residues. CDR1 is ENHRY and CDR2 is SYGVKD in the germline V gene. CDR3 amino acids: CAAEAGDEGTEAFF. The CDR3 coding sequence is TGTGCGGCCGAGGCGGGGGACGAGGGCACTGAAGCTTTCTTT.

The chain recombines TRBV6-5 with TRBJ2-1; TRBD1 aligns across 10 bases. Germline CDR1 is MNHEY and CDR2 is SVGAGI. The junction had 6 bases not matched to a gene; V was cut back by 8 bases and J by 2 bases. The CDR3 is 15 amino acids. The CDR3 region has the DNA TGTGCCAGCTTTAGGGGGACAGGGGCCTACAATGAGCAGTTCTTC. Translating it yields CASFRGTGAYNEQFF.

V usage is TRBV11-2 and J usage is TRBJ2-3; D not resolved. The germline gives CDR1 SGHAT, CDR2 FQNNGV. V dropped 1 base and J dropped 7 bases, with 9 bases sitting between them. The CDR3 runs to 13 residues. This CDR3 is CASSLGPDYTQYF. The CDR3 DNA follows: TGTGCCAGCAGCTTAGGTCCGGATTATACGCAGTATTTT. Full variable domain (remainder filled in from reference TRBV11-2 and TRBJ2-3): EAGVAQSPRYKIIEKRQSVAFWCNPISGHATLYWYQQILGQGPKLLIQFQNNGVVDDSQLPKDRFSAERLKGVDSTLKIQPAKLEDSAVYLCASSLGPDYTQYFGPGTRLTVL.

This chain uses TRBV15 with TRBJ1-3; 7 positions match TRBD1. Germline CDR1 reads LNHNV; CDR2 reads YYDKDF (reference sequence). The CDR3 is made up of 16 amino acids. V was clipped by 3 bases and J by 0 bases; unmatched bases: 5. The CDR3 loop is CATSRRTGHSGNTIYF. The CDR3 DNA sequence: TGTGCCACCAGCAGGCGGACAGGTCACTCTGGAAACACCATATATTTT.

J is TRBJ2-7 and V is TRBV5-1; tentatively, D is TRBD2 (6 bases). The CDR3 has 15 residues. V was cut by 4 bases and J by 1 base, with 15 bases left in between. Per the germline V gene, CDR1 is SGHRS and CDR2 is YFSETQ. CDR3: CASSAGPAGSYEQYF. DNA for the CDR3: TGCGCCAGCAGCGCCGGACCGGCGGGGTCCTACGAGCAGTACTTC.

The rearrangement joins TRBV7-2 to TRBJ2-1; TRBD2 agrees at 13 bases. Unmatched junction bases numbered 6, after V lost 5 bases and J lost 8 bases. The CDR3 runs 15 residues. Per the germline V gene, CDR1 is SGHTA and CDR2 is FQGNSA. This CDR3 is CASSTRLAGGDEQFF. The DNA for the CDR3 is TGTGCCAGCAGCACAAGACTAGCGGGAGGCGATGAGCAGTTCTTC.

This chain joins TRBV29-1 and TRBJ1-1; 9 nucleotides line up with TRBD1. This CDR3 region has 13 residues. The trim removed 4 bases at V and 3 bases at J, leaving 3 bases unmatched. Germline V lookup: CDR1 SQVTM, CDR2 ANQGSEA. CDR3 DNA sequence: TGCAGCGTTGTCAGGACAGGGGACACTGAAGCTTTCTTT. Residues: CSVVRTGDTEAFF.

This clone was found a few times. The chain recombines TRBV4-3 with TRBJ1-4; D gene uncertain. Germline assignment: CDR1 LGHNA and CDR2 YSLEER. V lost 0 bases and J 8 bases, leaving 13 bases between the germline ends. This CDR3 contains 15 residues. The CDR3 loop is CASSQDKGLQEKLFF. The DNA for the CDR3 is TGCGCCAGCAGCCAAGATAAGGGTTTACAGGAAAAACTGTTTTTT.

J is TRBJ2-2 and V is TRBV28, with a possible D match to TRBD1 (6 bases). The CDR3 length is 15 residues. The V gene's germline CDR1 is MDHEN and CDR2 SYDVKM. V shed 7 bases and J shed 5 bases, with 17 bases lying between them. The CDR3 loop reads CASNPGDTRTGELFF. CDR3 nucleotides: TGTGCCAGCAACCCAGGGGATACGAGAACCGGGGAGCTGTTTTTT.

The genes are TRBV2 and TRBJ1-4; no firm D call. From germline, CDR1 is SNHLY and CDR2 FYNNEI. V lost 2 bases and J 8 bases, leaving 12 bases between the germline ends. This CDR3 region has 14 residues. In DNA, the CDR3 is TGTGCCAGCAGTGAACTGATTAGGGAGGAAAAACTGTTTTTT. Amino acid sequence: CASSELIREEKLFF.

This clone was seen a single time. This rearrangement joins TRBV4-1 to TRBJ2-2; D is possibly TRBD1 (6 bases). The germline V gene encodes CDR1 MGHRA and CDR2 YSYEKL. The CDR3 is made up of 16 amino acids. Trimming cost V 3 bases and J 7 bases, with 18 bases left between them. Here the CDR3 DNA reads TGCGCCAGCAGCCACTATGGGACACCTAAGGGCGGGGAGCTGTTTTTT. It yields the protein CASSHYGTPKGGELFF.

In DNA, the CDR3 is TGTGCCAGCAGCCAAGGACTAGCGGGAGGGACAGATACGCAGTATTTT. It is translated as CASSQGLAGGTDTQYF. This chain joins TRBV4-2 and TRBJ2-3; 14 bases fit TRBD2. Germline values: CDR1 LGHNA, CDR2 YNFKEQ. Germline trimming cut 1 base from V and 3 bases from J; bases unmatched to any gene: 0. The CDR3 covers 16 residues.